These 7 T cell receptor beta chains were sequenced from one sample in a study of regulatory T cells in long-lasting Graves disease. Time point in this sample: persistent/refractory GD, antithyroid drugs over 5 years with positive TRAb. PBMC-derived RNA was used for the TCR library. For TCR beta, libraries came from iRepertoire HTBI primers and Arm-PCR of CDR3 regions. Each CDR3 protein is one row after TCRdb ran MiXCR on the multiplex PCR reads. The table lists under 500,000 distinct CDR3 sequences, 20% to 25% of them singletons. The specimen comprised peripheral blood mononuclear cells (PBMCs), sampled when the disease was refractory, from a patient treated with antithyroid drugs. The receptor set was obtained from a female donor with Graves disease.

This clonotype occurred a few times. The V and J genes are TRBV5-6 and TRBJ2-5, with D unresolved. CDR3 size: 14 residues. The V gene's germline CDR1 is SGHDT and CDR2 YYEEEE. The V and J ends lost 3 bases and 1 base respectively, with 10 bases between them. The CDR3 DNA reads TGTGCCAGCAGCTATTTTGGGGTCCAAGAGACCCAGTACTTC. It yields the protein CASSYFGVQETQYF.

This clonotype was picked up many times. V and J are TRBV6-1 and TRBJ2-5; 8 nucleotides agree with TRBD1. Germline CDR1 and CDR2: MNHNS and SASEGT. CDR3 size: 16 residues. V shed 5 bases, J shed 0 bases, and the junction held 8 bases outside the gene matches. CDR3 protein: CASSPRTGKDQETQYF. The CDR3 DNA follows: TGTGCCAGCAGTCCCAGGACAGGGAAAGACCAAGAGACCCAGTACTTC.

This clonotype was seen ten or more times. The V and J genes are TRBV5-1 and TRBJ1-1; 7 bases agree with TRBD1. V lost 5 bases, J lost 1 base, and 8 bases stayed unmatched. The CDR3 sequence is 15 residues long. CDR1 SGHRS and CDR2 YFSETQ come from the germline V gene. CDR3 bases: TGCGCCAGCAGAGTCAAGGGGGCTGGGAACACTGAAGCTTTCTTT. It encodes CASRVKGAGNTEAFF. The variable domain in full, with the rest retrieved from reference TRBV5-1 and TRBJ1-1, is KAGVTQTPRYLIKTRGQQVTLSCSPISGHRSVSWYQQTPGQGLQFLFEYFSETQRNKGNFPGRFSGRQFSNSRSEMNVSTLELGDSALYLCASRVKGAGNTEAFFGQGTRLTVV.

The chain has TRBV11-3 and TRBJ2-4; 7 bases line up with TRBD2. The DNA end is a closer match to TRBJ2-1, so the J assignment may be wrong. Germline CDR1 is SGHNT and CDR2 is YENEEA. The CDR3 consists of 12 residues. The CDR3 is CASSLTSAVQFF. CDR3 sequence (DNA): TGTGCCAGCAGCTTAACTAGCGCTGTGCAGTTCTTC.

This clonotype was observed many times. V usage is TRBV6-1 and J usage is TRBJ1-5; the D gene is possibly TRBD1 (6 bases). Trimming pared 4 bases from V and 6 bases from J, leaving 16 bases between. CDR1 MNHNS and CDR2 SASEGT come from the germline V gene. There are 15 residues in the CDR3. CDR3 DNA sequence: TGTGCCAGCAGTGCTCGACAGGTGTCGCGTCAGCCCCAGCATTTT. Amino acids: CASSARQVSRQPQHF.

This rearrangement joins TRBV4-2 to TRBJ2-1; a possible D gene is TRBD2 (6 bases). CDR3 size: 14 residues. CDR1 is LGHNA and CDR2 is YNFKEQ in the germline V gene. V lost 2 bases and J 9 bases, leaving 14 bases between the germline ends. The chain's CDR3 is CASSQLGRDGEQFF. The DNA for the CDR3 is TGTGCCAGCAGCCAACTCGGGCGGGATGGTGAGCAGTTCTTC.

Comments on this clonotype: At one of its ends the junction is not consistent with the germline gene, which may arise from a read error. This rearrangement joins TRBV7-8 to TRBJ1-5; D remains ambiguous. The CDR3 runs to 14 residues. Germline loops: CDR1 SGHVS, CDR2 FQNEAQ. As DNA, the CDR3 is TGCGCCAGCGAACGGGGATATAGCAATCAGCCCCAGCATTTT. Residues: CASERGYSNQPQHF. Full variable domain (remainder filled in from reference TRBV7-8 and TRBJ1-5): GAGVSQSPRYKVAKRGQDVALRCDPISGHVSLFWYQQALGQGPEFLTYFQNEAQLDKSGLPSDRFFAERPEGSVSTLKIQRTQQEDSAVYLCASERGYSNQPQHFGDGTRLSIL.